Listed here is a single TCR beta chain. This sample is drawn from a study of blood T cell repertoires in COVID-19. Whole-study context: COVID-19 samples, acute and convalescent, were from the United States, Italy and Spain. PBMCs, B-cell-depleted T cells, or T cells provided the cDNA or gDNA that made up the material.

In the source study's methods: Cell counts per sample came from amplifying reference gene primers. Assay: immunoSEQ multiplex PCR; the TCRdb copy retains only in-frame clones and omits some. That table is the source of V, J and clone size, and D and trimming were worked out from the DNA. This table has around 250,000 clones, 65% to 85% appearing once. Germline CDR1 and CDR2: LNHDA and SQIVND (reference sequence). V lost 3 bases and J lost 1, with 16 bases in between. The CDR3 loop spans 17 amino acids. The specimen was peripheral blood. The chain links TRBV19 to TRBJ1-5; D is undetermined. This receptor was identified in a man aged 45 to 65 with active or convalescent COVID-19. The CDR3 reads CASSIGRRAGSNQPQHF. The CDR3 bases are TGTGCCAGTAGTATCGGTCGGAGGGCTGGAAGCAATCAGCCCCAGCATTTT.